These T cell receptor beta chains were read from a single sample in a study of OX40 agonist ivuxolimab in advanced cancers. Using immunoSEQ multiplex PCR, the repertoire was profiled, and TCRdb retains in-frame clones only, with some absent. The sample holds 55,000 to 60,000 clones, more than 80% seen once. The sample in question was CD4+ or CD8+ T cells sorted from blood, obtained in a trial of the OX40 agonist ivuxolimab. These receptors were obtained from an adult with an advanced solid tumor such as melanoma, head and neck, liver or kidney cancer. CDR3s include the opening cysteine and the closing phenylalanine or tryptophan. Fields, in order: clone size, V gene, D gene, J gene, CDR3 protein, CDR3 DNA. A D gene is named only where the DNA matches it firmly. Clone sizes are given selectively: once, few, many, or a class where the clone is expanded.

>.|TRBV2|TRBD1|TRBJ2-7
CASSGGQGVGEQYF
TGTGCCAGCAGTGGGGGACAGGGAGTGGGAGAGCAGTACTTC
>.|TRBV5-6|.|TRBJ2-7
CASSMRQAPYEQYF
TGTGCCAGCAGCATGCGACAGGCTCCGTACGAGCAGTACTTC
>few|TRBV18|.|TRBJ2-3
CASSWDRSTDTQYF
TGTGCCAGCTCCTGGGATCGTAGCACAGATACGCAGTATTTT
>.|TRBV27|.|TRBJ1-6
CASSAYNSPLHF
TGTGCCAGCAGTGCCTATAATTCACCCCTCCACTTT
>.|TRBV19|.|TRBJ2-3
CASSIGRGGTDTQYF
TGTGCCAGTAGTATAGGGCGGGGTGGCACAGATACGCAGTATTTT
>.|TRBV5-1|.|TRBJ2-5
CASSFSGGFQETQYF
TGCGCCAGCAGCTTTAGCGGAGGGTTTCAAGAGACCCAGTACTTC
>.|TRBV2|.|TRBJ1-2
CASWGIYTGYGYGYTF
TGTGCCAGCTGGGGTATATATACAGGGTATGGCTATGGCTACACCTTC
>.|TRBV5-1|TRBD1|TRBJ2-5
CASSLGAGGAEETQYF
TGCGCCAGCAGCTTGGGGGCAGGGGGCGCGGAGGAGACCCAGTACTTC
>.|TRBV4-1|TRBD1|TRBJ1-2
CASSQVLQGAKGYTF
TGCGCCAGCAGCCAAGTTTTGCAGGGGGCCAAAGGCTACACCTTC
>.|TRBV18|.|TRBJ1-2
CASSPLTGADGYTF
TGTGCCAGCTCACCACTGACAGGAGCGGATGGCTACACCTTC
>.|TRBV5-8|.|TRBJ1-2
CASSLRGYTF
TGTGCCAGCAGCTTGAGGGGCTACACCTTC
>.|TRBV5-1|.|TRBJ1-5
CASSLVPDPNQPQHF
TGCGCCAGCAGCTTGGTACCGGACCCCAATCAGCCCCAGCATTTT
>medium-sized|TRBV9|TRBD1|TRBJ2-4
CASSFSQGALNIQYF
TGTGCCAGCAGCTTCAGTCAGGGGGCGTTGAACATTCAGTACTTC
>.|TRBV6-1|.|TRBJ1-6
CASKGSSYNSPLHF
TGTGCCAGCAAGGGGAGCTCCTATAATTCACCCCTCCACTTT
>.|TRBV19|.|TRBJ1-3
CASSILTETGNTIYF
TGTGCCAGTAGTATCTTGACAGAAACTGGAAACACCATATATTTT
>few|TRBV5-5|TRBD1|TRBJ2-7
CASSLTDRGNSYEQYF
TGTGCCAGCAGCTTGACGGACAGGGGCAACTCCTACGAGCAGTACTTC
>.|TRBV4-1|.|TRBJ2-3
CASSQVGLVDTQYF
TGCGCCAGCAGCCAAGTTGGGCTCGTCGATACGCAGTATTTT
>.|TRBV9|TRBD2|TRBJ2-1
CASSSRLAGGRNEQFF
TGTGCCAGCAGCTCCCGTCTAGCGGGGGGGCGCAATGAGCAGTTCTTC
>.|TRBV4-1|.|TRBJ2-1
CASSQDTVPSSYNEQFF
TGCGCCAGCAGCCAAGATACGGTCCCCAGCTCCTACAATGAGCAGTTCTTC
>.|TRBV5-5|.|TRBJ1-1
CASSFERGTEAFF
TGTGCCAGCAGCTTCGAAAGGGGCACTGAAGCTTTCTTT
>.|TRBV2|TRBD1|TRBJ1-6
CASSELGQGASPLHF
TGTGCCAGCAGTGAATTAGGACAGGGGGCTTCACCCCTCCACTTT
>.|TRBV6-5|.|TRBJ1-2
CASSYRTLPAYGYTF
TGTGCCAGCAGTTATAGGACGCTGCCGGCTTATGGCTACACCTTC
>.|TRBV5-4|.|TRBJ2-5
CASSLGVSQETQYF
TGTGCCAGCAGCTTGGGTGTCTCTCAAGAGACCCAGTACTTC
>many|TRBV19|.|TRBJ2-3
CASSRDKNTDTQYF
TGTGCCAGTAGTAGAGACAAAAACACAGATACGCAGTATTTT
>once|TRBV19|.|TRBJ2-1
CASSIRRVPTHNEQFF
TGTGCCAGTAGTATTCGGAGGGTACCCACTCACAATGAGCAGTTCTTC
>once|TRBV7-2|.|TRBJ2-5
CASSLNPGETQYF
TGTGCCAGCAGCTTAAACCCGGGGGAGACCCAGTACTTC
>.|TRBV7-9|.|TRBJ1-5
CASSGRGTNNQPQHF
TGTGCCAGCAGCGGGAGGGGGACAAACAATCAGCCCCAGCATTTT
>.|TRBV6-6|.|TRBJ1-1
CASSYSPEQGTEAFF
TGTGCCAGCAGTTACTCCCCGGAGCAGGGCACTGAAGCTTTCTTT
>few|TRBV10-3|.|TRBJ1-2
CAISDFGEPSNPNYGYTF
TGTGCCATCAGTGATTTCGGGGAGCCATCCAACCCTAACTATGGCTACACCTTC
>.|TRBV7-2|.|TRBJ2-7
CASSLEGLSYEQYF
TGTGCCAGCAGCTTAGAGGGGCTGAGCTACGAGCAGTACTTC
>once|TRBV6-5|TRBD2|TRBJ2-5
CASRPSGGASETQYF
TGTGCCAGCAGACCCAGCGGGGGGGCATCCGAGACCCAGTACTTC
>.|TRBV28|.|TRBJ1-3
CASSLSNTIYF
TGTGCCAGCAGTTTATCAAACACCATATATTTT
>.|TRBV6-5|.|TRBJ1-2
CASSYTNYGYTF
TGTGCCAGCAGTTACACCAACTATGGCTACACCTTC
>.|TRBV19|.|TRBJ1-6
CASSSSSKIMTNSPLHF
TGTGCCAGTAGTTCCTCGAGCAAGATCATGACCAATTCACCCCTCCACTTT
>once|TRBV6-5|TRBD1|TRBJ1-6
CASSYGQGGYNSPLHF
TGTGCCAGCAGTTACGGACAGGGAGGCTATAATTCACCCCTCCACTTT
>.|TRBV29-1|TRBD1|TRBJ1-2
CSVAPTGGDYGYTF
TGCAGCGTTGCGCCGACAGGGGGCGACTATGGCTACACCTTC
>.|TRBV27|.|TRBJ1-4
CASSLSSRTANEKLFF
TGTGCCAGCAGTTTATCCTCAAGGACGGCTAATGAAAAACTGTTTTTT
>.|TRBV5-1|.|TRBJ1-1
CASSLKQGLNTEAFF
TGCGCCAGCAGCTTGAAACAGGGATTGAACACTGAAGCTTTCTTT
>.|TRBV28|.|TRBJ2-6
CASTQGGANVLTF
TGTGCCAGCACCCAAGGTGGGGCCAACGTCCTGACTTTC
>.|TRBV11-2|.|TRBJ2-5
CASSGSGRETQYF
TGTGCCAGCAGCGGAAGCGGGCGGGAGACCCAGTACTTC
>.|TRBV5-1|.|TRBJ2-2
CASSFGNRGGRTGELFF
TGCGCCAGCAGCTTCGGCAACAGGGGAGGAAGGACCGGGGAGCTGTTTTTT
>.|TRBV2|.|TRBJ1-2
CASSERWRGLDYGYTF
TGTGCCAGCAGTGAAAGGTGGCGGGGTCTTGACTATGGCTACACCTTC
>.|TRBV6-4|.|TRBJ2-7
CASRRTQQYF
TGTGCCAGCAGAAGGACACAACAGTACTTC
>.|TRBV5-1|TRBD1|TRBJ1-4
CASSLDRGGGDEKLFF
TGCGCCAGCAGCTTGGACAGGGGAGGAGGTGATGAAAAACTGTTTTTT
>.|TRBV5-1|.|TRBJ2-1
CASRLGTSTGNEQFF
TGCGCCAGCCGACTCGGCACCTCAACGGGGAATGAGCAGTTCTTC
>.|TRBV19|.|TRBJ1-5
CASTVGGRGQPQHF
TGTGCCAGTACAGTAGGGGGGCGTGGTCAGCCCCAGCATTTT
>.|TRBV20-1|.|TRBJ1-3
CSARALNTIYF
TGCAGTGCTAGAGCCCTAAACACCATATATTTT
>.|TRBV28|.|TRBJ1-5
CASSLPGAGNQPQHF
TGTGCCAGCAGTTTACCCGGGGCGGGCAATCAGCCCCAGCATTTT